These 28 T cell receptor beta chains originate from one sample sequenced in a study of glioma-infiltrating T cells. Amplification of TCR alpha and beta CDR3 regions from RNA used iRepertoire nested multiplex PCR. TCRdb reprocessed the multiplex PCR reads via MiXCR and lists one record per CDR3 protein. The repertoire holds fewer than 200,000 distinct CDR3 sequences, with about 31% as singletons. The sequenced sample consisted of glioma tissue, nonneoplastic brain tissue, or PBMCs (not recorded which). These receptors were taken from a human donor with low-grade glioma or glioblastoma, undergoing nonglioma brain surgery, or in good health (not recorded which).

Worth noting for this clonotype: Relative to the germline gene, one junction end is altered; a read error may explain this. CDR3 bases: TGTGCCATCAGCGTAGACCTAGGAAACACCATATATTTT. Translating it yields CAISVDLGNTIYF. This chain uses TRBV9 with TRBJ1-3; D is uncertain. Germline V gene data show CDR1 as SGDLS and CDR2 as YYNGEE. This CDR3 is built from 13 residues.

J is TRBJ2-1 and V is TRBV9, with TRBD2 matching over 14 bases. This CDR3 contains 17 residues. Germline CDR1 is SGDLS and CDR2 is YYNGEE. The trim removed 4 bases at V and 4 bases at J, leaving 7 bases unmatched. In DNA form, the CDR3 reads TGTGCCAGCAGCACCCAGGGACTAGCGGGAGAATACAATGAGCAGTTCTTC. This encodes CASSTQGLAGEYNEQFF.

In its sample, this clonotype was seen once. A much larger clone is a single base away; this may be a read error. The chain employs TRBV7-6 and TRBJ1-4, with D unclear. V shed 1 base and J shed 0 bases, with 6 bases lying between them. The CDR3 has 15 amino acids. The V gene's germline CDR1 is SGHVS and CDR2 FNYEAQ. This CDR3 reads CASSLGRSTNEKLFF. The DNA for the CDR3 is TGTGCCAGCAGCTTAGGTCGTTCAACTAATGAAAAACTGTTTTTT.

This clonotype was seen repeatedly, ten times or more. The chain is built from TRBV18 and TRBJ1-1; no definite D call. The CDR3 contains 15 residues. In germline, CDR1 is KGHSH, CDR2 LQKENI. V lost 0 bases and J 2 bases, leaving 10 bases between the germline ends. The CDR3 is CASSPPSLQNTEAFF. As DNA, the CDR3 is TGTGCCAGCTCACCACCTTCACTACAAAACACTGAAGCTTTCTTT.

This clonotype was seen at least ten times. At one of its ends the junction is not consistent with the germline gene, which may arise from a read error. V usage is TRBV7-3 and J usage is TRBJ2-1; D gene uncertain. The germline CDR1 and CDR2 sequences are SGHTA and FQGTGA. The CDR3 has 12 amino acids. In DNA form, the CDR3 reads TGCGCCAGCAGCCCCGGCGGCAATGAGCAGTTCTTC. Translated: CASSPGGNEQFF.

This clonotype was detected a few times. The rearrangement joins TRBV18 to TRBJ2-7, with 7 bases fitting TRBD1. J was trimmed by 0 bases and V by 6 bases; bases with no gene match: 11. The CDR3 sequence is 16 residues long. Germline loops: CDR1 KGHSH, CDR2 LQKENI. DNA for the CDR3: TGTGCCAGCTCCCCAGAGAGGGGGCTCTCCTCCTACGAGCAGTACTTC. This gives the protein CASSPERGLSSYEQYF.

This clonotype was counted a few times. It may be a read error: a sequence one base away is much more abundant. The chain has TRBV2 and TRBJ1-6; no reliable D call. V gave up 9 bases and J gave up 4 bases, with 10 bases separating them. The germline CDR1 and CDR2 sequences are SNHLY and FYNNEI. The CDR3 runs to 13 residues. DNA for the CDR3: TGTGCCAGTCATGGGGATTATAATTCACCCCTCCACTTT. It translates to CASHGDYNSPLHF.

On this clonotype: A junction end diverges from the germline sequence, so it may reflect a read error. The chain links TRBV28 to TRBJ1-6, with a possible D match to TRBD1 (5 bases). Germline assignment: CDR1 MDHEN and CDR2 SYDVKM. The CDR3 sequence is 16 residues long. This chain's CDR3 is CASILQVAVYNSPLHF. CDR3 nucleotide sequence: TGTGCCAGCATTTTACAGGTGGCAGTGTATAATTCACCCCTCCACTTT.

The V gene is TRBV4-2, the J gene TRBJ2-6, with no clear D. The CDR3 is 15 residues long. V lost 4 bases, J lost 2 bases, and 9 bases lay in between. Germline V gene sequence: CDR1 LGHNA, CDR2 YNFKEQ. CDR3 coding DNA: TGTGCCAGCAGCCCAAGTCGGGCTGGGGCCAACGTCCTGACTTTC. Translated, it gives CASSPSRAGANVLTF.

This clonotype was observed at least ten times. J is TRBJ2-3 and V is TRBV6-1; a weak D match, TRBD2 (5 bases). V was clipped by 10 bases and J by 2 bases, with 13 bases between them. This CDR3 has 13 residues. In germline, CDR1 is MNHNS, CDR2 SASEGT. CDR3 DNA: TGTGCCACCCGGACTGTACCCACAGATACGCAGTATTTT. It yields the protein CATRTVPTDTQYF.

This clonotype appeared many times. The V gene is TRBV29-1, the J gene TRBJ1-1; 8 positions match TRBD1. In germline, CDR1 is SQVTM, CDR2 ANQGSEA. CDR3 length: 13 amino acids. CDR3 sequence reads: CSFRDRPNTEAFF. CDR3 DNA sequence: TGCAGTTTCCGGGACAGGCCAAACACTGAAGCTTTCTTT.

The chain couples TRBV7-9 to TRBJ2-7; 7 positions agree with TRBD1. This CDR3 spans 14 amino acids. The J segment lost 2 bases and the V segment lost 5 bases, leaving 6 bases of the junction unmatched. Germline assignment: CDR1 SEHNR and CDR2 FQNEAQ (reference sequence). The chain's CDR3 is CASSHGTVAYEQYF. The CDR3 DNA is TGTGCCAGCAGCCACGGGACAGTCGCCTACGAGCAGTACTTC.

As for this clonotype: Given a much more abundant clone one base away, this may be a read error. This rearrangement joins TRBV7-9 to TRBJ2-7, with 11 positions matching TRBD2. CDR1 SEHNR and CDR2 FQNEAQ come from the germline V gene (reference sequence). This CDR3 region has 16 residues. Written as DNA, the CDR3 is TGTGCCAGCAGCTTAGCGGGGACTAGCGGTACCTACGGGCAGTACTTC. This gives the protein CASSLAGTSGTYGQYF.

This clonotype showed up just a few times. The chain links TRBV19 to TRBJ1-1; weak D call: TRBD1 (5 bases). The CDR3 is 14 residues long. Germline-derived CDR1 and CDR2 are LNHDA and SQIVND (reference sequence). Between the trimmed V and J ends, which lost 11 bases and 0 bases, there was a span of 16 bases. CDR3 in amino acids: CASAHRTMNTEAFF. The CDR3 region has the DNA TGTGCCTCTGCCCATCGGACAATGAACACTGAAGCTTTCTTT.

This clonotype was seen at least ten times. The V and J genes are TRBV12-3 or TRBV12-4 and TRBJ1-2; D gene uncertain. The CDR3 extends over 13 amino acids. Trimming removed 7 bases at V and 3 bases at J, with 12 bases between. CDR3 loop: CASTGFEDYGYTF. The CDR3, as DNA: TGTGCCAGCACTGGATTCGAGGACTATGGCTACACCTTC.

This clonotype was observed many times. The rearrangement uses TRBV4-2 and TRBJ1-5; TRBD1 matches at 8 bases. CDR1 is LGHNA and CDR2 is YNFKEQ in the germline V gene. CDR3 length equals 16 residues. V was clipped by 0 bases and J by 7 bases; unmatched bases: 8. The CDR3 coding sequence is TGTGCCAGCAGCCAAGAAATGGACAGGGTGGGACAGCCCCAGCATTTT. This translates into CASSQEMDRVGQPQHF.

The chain employs TRBV4-3 and TRBJ1-2; D gene unclear. V lost 2 bases and J lost 4, with 11 bases in between. The CDR3 is 14 amino acids. Germline CDR1 LGHNA, CDR2 YSLEER. The CDR3 region has the DNA TGCGCCAGCAGCCAATACAGAGGATCCTATGGCTACACCTTC. Translation: CASSQYRGSYGYTF.

This chain joins TRBV12-3 or TRBV12-4 and TRBJ2-2; 7 nucleotides agree with TRBD2. V trimming: 4 bases; J trimming: 7 bases; junction bases outside the gene matches: 9. The CDR3 covers 15 residues. CDR3 bases: TGTGCCAGCAGTTCCCGGGGAGGGCGAGACGGGGAGCTGTTTTTT. It is translated as CASSSRGGRDGELFF.

This clonotype was counted ten times or more. CDR3 loop: CASSYGVRTPQYF. The CDR3 DNA reads as TGTGCCAGCAGTTACGGTGTAAGGACTCCGCAGTACTTC. The V gene is TRBV6-6, the J gene TRBJ2-7, with D perhaps TRBD2 (5 bases). Trimming stripped 2 bases from V and 9 bases from J, with 14 bases between. This CDR3 spans 13 amino acids. CDR1 MNHNY and CDR2 SVGAGI come from the germline V gene (reference sequence).

With regard to this clonotype: A much larger clone differs by one base, so this may be a read error. This sequence joins TRBV20-1 and TRBJ2-2; 10 bases fit TRBD2. Germline V gene sequence: CDR1 DFQATT, CDR2 SNEGSKA (reference sequence). This CDR3 is built from 18 residues. The CDR3 region has the DNA TGCAATGCTAGAGATAGGGCTAGCGGGAGAACTGGCACCGGGGAGCTGTTTTTT. Amino acids: CNARDRASGRTGTGELFF.

As regards this clonotype: A much larger clone lies a single base off, so this may be a read error. The chain has TRBV18 and TRBJ2-5; weak D call: TRBD1 (5 bases). This CDR3 contains 13 residues. CDR1 KGHSH and CDR2 LQKENI come from the germline V gene. Trimming cost V 3 bases and J 3 bases, with 8 bases left between them. CDR3 nucleotides: TGTGCCAGCTCACCTTTAGGGGAAGAGACCCAGTACTTC. This gives the protein CASSPLGEETQYF. The full variable domain, rest sourced from reference TRBV18 and TRBJ2-5, is NAGVMQNPRHLVRRRGQEARLRCSPMKGHSHVYWYRQLPEEGLKFMVYLQKENIIDESGMPKERFSAEFPKEGPSILRIQQVVRGDSAAYFCASSPLGEETQYFGPGTRLLVL.

The chain links TRBV27 to TRBJ1-5; maybe TRBD1 (6 bases). This CDR3 comprises 16 residues. Germline V CDR1 and CDR2: MNHEY, SMNVEV (reference sequence). V was trimmed by 6 bases and J by 4 bases, leaving 19 bases between them. As DNA, the CDR3 is TGTGCCAGCAGCCTTTTGGGACAAGGTGAAAATCAGCCCCAGCATTTT. Translation gives CASSLLGQGENQPQHF.

In the case of this clonotype: A junction boundary mismatches the germline segment, possibly from a read error. This chain links TRBV5-6 with TRBJ2-1, with D maybe TRBD1 (6 bases). CDR1 and CDR2 from the germline V gene are SGHDT and YYEEEE. This CDR3 has 13 residues. The CDR3 coding sequence is TGTGCCAGCATTTACGGACAGTACAATGAGCAGTTATTC. Its translation: CASIYGQYNEQLF.

This clonotype was recorded at least ten times. The genes are TRBV19 and TRBJ2-1, with D hard to call. Germline V gives CDR1 LNHDA, CDR2 SQIVND (reference sequence). This CDR3 has 15 amino acids. V lost 5 bases and J 4 bases, leaving 15 bases between the germline ends. The CDR3 is CASSERASIYNEQFF. CDR3 DNA: TGTGCCAGTAGTGAACGGGCGTCAATTTACAATGAGCAGTTCTTC. The whole variable domain, filled in from reference TRBV19 and TRBJ2-1, reads DGGITQSPKYLFRKEGQNVTLSCEQNLNHDAMYWYRQDPGQGLRLIYYSQIVNDFQKGDIAEGYSVSREKKESFPLTVTSAQKNPTAFYLCASSERASIYNEQFFGPGTRLTVL.

Remarks on this clonotype: The junction departs from germline at one end; a sequencing error may be responsible. The chain has TRBV6-6 and TRBJ2-1; unclear D gene. Per the germline V gene, CDR1 is MNHNY and CDR2 is SVGAGI (reference sequence). This CDR3 has 12 amino acids. CDR3 residues: CATSTYTQGRFF. CDR3 bases: TGTGCCACCAGTACATATACACAAGGTCGGTTCTTC.

Note on this clonotype: As the CDR3 is not closed by the conserved phenylalanine or tryptophan, this likely results from a read error. The chain links TRBV27 to TRBJ2-1; no firm D call. Germline V gives CDR1 MNHEY, CDR2 SMNVEV (reference sequence). There are 16 residues in the CDR3. This chain's CDR3 is CDSSPSDSSSYNEQFS. CDR3 bases: TGTGACAGCAGTCCTTCCGACTCCAGCTCCTACAATGAGCAGTTCTCC.

This clonotype was seen many times. One base away lies a much larger clone, so this may be a sequencing read error. This rearrangement joins TRBV6-2 or TRBV6-3 to TRBJ2-7; D is uncertain. V was clipped by 11 bases and J by 5 bases, with 16 bases between them. The germline gives CDR1 MNHEY, CDR2 SVGEGT. The CDR3 contains 12 residues. The CDR3 DNA reads TGTGCCTCAAGGCCAAGGTTCAACGAGCAGTACTTC. Translated: CASRPRFNEQYF.

Note on this clonotype: A read error may account for a junction end that differs from germline. The chain carries TRBV28 and TRBJ1-2; maybe TRBD1 (6 bases). CDR1 and CDR2 (germline): MDHEN, SYDVKM. The CDR3 length is 15 residues. The CDR3 bases are TGTGCCAGATCTGCCGGGGGGCCGTGGGACTATGGCGACACCTTC. This codes for CARSAGGPWDYGDTF.